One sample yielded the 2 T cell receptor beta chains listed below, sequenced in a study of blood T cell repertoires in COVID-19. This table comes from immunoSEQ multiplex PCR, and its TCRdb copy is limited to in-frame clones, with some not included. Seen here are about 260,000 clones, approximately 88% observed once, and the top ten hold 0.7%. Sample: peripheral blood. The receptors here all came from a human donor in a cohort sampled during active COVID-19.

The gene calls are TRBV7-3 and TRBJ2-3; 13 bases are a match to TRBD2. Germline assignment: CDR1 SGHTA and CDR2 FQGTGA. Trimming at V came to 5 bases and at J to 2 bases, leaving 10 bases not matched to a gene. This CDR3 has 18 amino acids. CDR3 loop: CASSPAGTSGATTDTQYF. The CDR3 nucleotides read TGTGCCAGCAGCCCCGCGGGGACTAGCGGGGCAACCACAGATACGCAGTATTTT.

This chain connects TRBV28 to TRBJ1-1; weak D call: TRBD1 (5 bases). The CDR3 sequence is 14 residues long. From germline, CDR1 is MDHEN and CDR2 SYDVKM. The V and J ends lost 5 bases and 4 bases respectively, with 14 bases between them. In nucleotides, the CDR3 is TGTGCCAGCAGTACAGGTAGAGTGGGCACTGAAGCTTTCTTT. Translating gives CASSTGRVGTEAFF.